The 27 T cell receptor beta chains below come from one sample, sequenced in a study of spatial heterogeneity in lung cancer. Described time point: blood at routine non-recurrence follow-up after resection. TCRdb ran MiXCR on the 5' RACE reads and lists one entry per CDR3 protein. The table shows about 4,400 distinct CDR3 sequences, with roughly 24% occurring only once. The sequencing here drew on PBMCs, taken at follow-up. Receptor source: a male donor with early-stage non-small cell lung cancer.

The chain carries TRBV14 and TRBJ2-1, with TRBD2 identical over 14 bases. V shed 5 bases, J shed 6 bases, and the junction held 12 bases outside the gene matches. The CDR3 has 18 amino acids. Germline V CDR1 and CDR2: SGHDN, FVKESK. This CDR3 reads CASSGIGLAGGMGNEQFF. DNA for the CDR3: TGTGCCAGCAGCGGAATCGGACTAGCGGGAGGAATGGGCAATGAGCAGTTCTTC.

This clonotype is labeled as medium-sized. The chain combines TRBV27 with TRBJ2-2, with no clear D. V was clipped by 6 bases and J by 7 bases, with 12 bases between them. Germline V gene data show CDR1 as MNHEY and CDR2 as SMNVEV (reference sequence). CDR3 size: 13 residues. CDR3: CASRRHEVGELFF. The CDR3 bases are TGTGCCAGCAGGAGGCACGAGGTCGGGGAGCTGTTTTTT.

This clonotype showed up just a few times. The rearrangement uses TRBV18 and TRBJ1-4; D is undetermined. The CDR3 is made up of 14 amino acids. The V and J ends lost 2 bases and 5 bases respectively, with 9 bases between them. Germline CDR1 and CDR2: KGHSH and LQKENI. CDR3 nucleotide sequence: TGTGCCAGCTCACCAGGGCAGGACAATGAAAAACTGTTTTTT. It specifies CASSPGQDNEKLFF.

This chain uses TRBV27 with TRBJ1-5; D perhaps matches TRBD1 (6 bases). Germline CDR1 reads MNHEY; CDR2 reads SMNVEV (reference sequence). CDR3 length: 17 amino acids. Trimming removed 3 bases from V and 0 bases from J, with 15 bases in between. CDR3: CASSLGGGGLSNQPQHF. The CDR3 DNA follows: TGTGCCAGCAGTTTGGGAGGGGGAGGTCTTAGCAATCAGCCCCAGCATTTT.

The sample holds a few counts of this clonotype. The chain's CDR3 is CASSLKLAGGPRYEQYF. DNA for the CDR3: TGCGCCAGCAGCTTGAAACTAGCGGGAGGGCCGCGATACGAGCAGTACTTC. The gene calls are TRBV5-1 and TRBJ2-7, with 13 positions matching TRBD2. Per germline, CDR1 SGHRS and CDR2 YFSETQ. Germline trimming cut 1 base from V and 4 bases from J; bases unmatched to any gene: 8. The CDR3 contains 17 residues.

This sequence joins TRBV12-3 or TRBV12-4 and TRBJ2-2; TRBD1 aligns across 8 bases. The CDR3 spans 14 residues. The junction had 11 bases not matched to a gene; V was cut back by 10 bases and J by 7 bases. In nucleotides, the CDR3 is TGTGCCAACAGGCCCGACAGGGGACACGGGGAGCTGTTTTTT. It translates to CANRPDRGHGELFF.

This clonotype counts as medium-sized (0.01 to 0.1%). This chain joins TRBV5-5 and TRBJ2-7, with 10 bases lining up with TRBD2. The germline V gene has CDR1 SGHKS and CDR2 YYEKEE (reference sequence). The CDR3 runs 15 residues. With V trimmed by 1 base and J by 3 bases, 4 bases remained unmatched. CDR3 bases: TGTGCCAGCAGCTTGATACTAGCGGGAAGCTACGAGCAGTACTTC. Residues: CASSLILAGSYEQYF.

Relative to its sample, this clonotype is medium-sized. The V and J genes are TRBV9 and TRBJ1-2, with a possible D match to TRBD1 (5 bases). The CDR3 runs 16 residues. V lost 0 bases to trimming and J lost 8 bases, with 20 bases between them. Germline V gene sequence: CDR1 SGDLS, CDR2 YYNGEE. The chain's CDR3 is CASSVEDTNAPGGYTF. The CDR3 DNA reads TGTGCCAGCAGCGTAGAGGACACGAATGCCCCTGGGGGCTACACCTTC.

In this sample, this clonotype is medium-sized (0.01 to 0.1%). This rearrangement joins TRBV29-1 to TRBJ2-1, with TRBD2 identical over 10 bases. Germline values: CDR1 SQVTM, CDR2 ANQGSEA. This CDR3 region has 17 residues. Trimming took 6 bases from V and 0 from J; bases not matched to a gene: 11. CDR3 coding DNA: TGCAGCGTAGAGGGCTCCCCTAGCGGGAGCTCCTACAATGAGCAGTTCTTC. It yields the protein CSVEGSPSGSSYNEQFF.

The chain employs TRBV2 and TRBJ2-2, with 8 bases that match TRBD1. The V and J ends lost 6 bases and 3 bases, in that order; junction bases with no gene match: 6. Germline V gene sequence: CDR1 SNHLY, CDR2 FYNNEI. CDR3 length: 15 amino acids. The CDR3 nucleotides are TGTGCCAGCAGCGTGACAGGGGCTCACACCGGGGAGCTGTTTTTT. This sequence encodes CASSVTGAHTGELFF.

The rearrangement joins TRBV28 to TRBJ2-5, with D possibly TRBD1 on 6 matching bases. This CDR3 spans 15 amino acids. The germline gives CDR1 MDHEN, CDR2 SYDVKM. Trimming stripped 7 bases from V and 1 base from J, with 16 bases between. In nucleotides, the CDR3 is TGTGCCAGCATTGGGGGCAACATCGTCCAAGAGACCCAGTACTTC. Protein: CASIGGNIVQETQYF.

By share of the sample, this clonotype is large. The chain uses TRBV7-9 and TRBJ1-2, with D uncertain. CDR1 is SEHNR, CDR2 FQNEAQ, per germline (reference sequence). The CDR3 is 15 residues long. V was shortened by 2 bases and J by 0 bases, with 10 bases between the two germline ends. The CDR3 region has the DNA TGTGCCAGCAGCTTATCCCAGGCTCCTAACTATGGCTACACCTTC. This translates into CASSLSQAPNYGYTF.

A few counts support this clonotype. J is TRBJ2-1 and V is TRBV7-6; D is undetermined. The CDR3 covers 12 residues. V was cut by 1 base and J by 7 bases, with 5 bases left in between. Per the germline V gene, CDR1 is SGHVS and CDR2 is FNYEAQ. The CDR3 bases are TGTGCCAGCAGCTTAGGTGTAAATGAGCAGTTCTTC. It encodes CASSLGVNEQFF.

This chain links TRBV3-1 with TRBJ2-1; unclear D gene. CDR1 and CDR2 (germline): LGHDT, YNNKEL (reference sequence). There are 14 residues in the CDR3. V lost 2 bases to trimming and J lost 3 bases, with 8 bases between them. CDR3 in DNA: TGTGCCAGCAGCCAATTTCTAGACTACAATGAGCAGTTCTTC. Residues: CASSQFLDYNEQFF.

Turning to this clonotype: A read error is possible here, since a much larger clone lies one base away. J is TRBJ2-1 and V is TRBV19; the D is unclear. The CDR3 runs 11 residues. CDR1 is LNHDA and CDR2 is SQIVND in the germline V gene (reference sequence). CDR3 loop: CVSSLRAEQFF. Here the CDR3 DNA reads TGTGTCAGTAGTCTTAGGGCTGAGCAGTTCTTC.

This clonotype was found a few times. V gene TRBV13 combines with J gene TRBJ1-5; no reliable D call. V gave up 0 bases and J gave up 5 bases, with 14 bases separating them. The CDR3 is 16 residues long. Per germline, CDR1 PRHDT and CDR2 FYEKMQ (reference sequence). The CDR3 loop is CASSLGSVTPDQPQHF. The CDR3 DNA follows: TGTGCCAGCAGCTTAGGCTCGGTGACACCAGATCAGCCCCAGCATTTT. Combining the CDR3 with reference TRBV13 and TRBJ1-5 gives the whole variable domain AAGVIQSPRHLIKEKRETATLKCYPIPRHDTVYWYQQGPGQDPQFLISFYEKMQSDKGSIPDRFSAQQFSDYHSELNMSSLELGDSALYFCASSLGSVTPDQPQHFGDGTRLSIL.

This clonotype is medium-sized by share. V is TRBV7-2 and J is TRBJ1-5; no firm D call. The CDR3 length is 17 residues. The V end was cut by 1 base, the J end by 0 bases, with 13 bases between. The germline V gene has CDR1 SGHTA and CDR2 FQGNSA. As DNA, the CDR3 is TGTGCCAGCAGCTTAGGGTTCACAGAATATAGCAATCAGCCCCAGCATTTT. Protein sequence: CASSLGFTEYSNQPQHF.

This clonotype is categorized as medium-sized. The CDR3 coding sequence is TGTGCCAGCAGTTTCAGCGGAGAAGGCACAGATACGCAGTATTTT. Translated, it gives CASSFSGEGTDTQYF. This sequence joins TRBV12-3 or TRBV12-4 and TRBJ2-3, with D perhaps matching TRBD2 (5 bases). The CDR3 loop spans 15 amino acids. V lost 3 bases and J lost 1, with 11 bases in between.

The CDR3 loop is CASSRDPNSNYGYTF. CDR3 nucleotides: TGTGCCAGCAGCCGAGACCCAAATAGTAACTATGGCTACACCTTC. The chain recombines TRBV14 with TRBJ1-2; D call uncertain. Germline lookup yields CDR1 SGHDN and CDR2 FVKESK. The CDR3 length is 15 residues. V was trimmed by 4 bases and J by 1 base, leaving 13 bases between them.

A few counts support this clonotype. CDR3 region: CASSLFVASGALYNEQFF. The CDR3 DNA follows: TGTGCCAGCAGTTTATTCGTAGCTAGCGGGGCTCTCTACAATGAGCAGTTCTTC. The J gene is TRBJ2-1, the V gene TRBV28, with 9 bases identical to TRBD2. This CDR3 spans 18 amino acids. Trimming removed 1 base from V and 3 bases from J; junction bases left unmatched: 10. CDR1 and CDR2 from the germline V gene are MDHEN and SYDVKM. Together with reference TRBV28 and TRBJ2-1, the CDR3 gives the full variable domain: DVKVTQSSRYLVKRTGEKVFLECVQDMDHENMFWYRQDPGLGLRLIYFSYDVKMKEKGDIPEGYSVSREKKERFSLILESASTNQTSMYLCASSLFVASGALYNEQFFGPGTRLTVL.

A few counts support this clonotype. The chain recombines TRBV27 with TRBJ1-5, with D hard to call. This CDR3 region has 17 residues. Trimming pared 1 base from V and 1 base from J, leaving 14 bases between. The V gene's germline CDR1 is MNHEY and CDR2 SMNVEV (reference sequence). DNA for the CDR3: TGTGCCAGCAGTTTATATTCCCCCACGGGGAGCAATCAGCCCCAGCATTTT. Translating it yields CASSLYSPTGSNQPQHF.

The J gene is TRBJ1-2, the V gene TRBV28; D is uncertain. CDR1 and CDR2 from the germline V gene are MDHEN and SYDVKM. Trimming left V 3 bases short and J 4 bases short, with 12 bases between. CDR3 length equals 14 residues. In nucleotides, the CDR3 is TGTGCCAGCAGTTTCACAGAATTCTTCTATGGCTACACCTTC. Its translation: CASSFTEFFYGYTF.

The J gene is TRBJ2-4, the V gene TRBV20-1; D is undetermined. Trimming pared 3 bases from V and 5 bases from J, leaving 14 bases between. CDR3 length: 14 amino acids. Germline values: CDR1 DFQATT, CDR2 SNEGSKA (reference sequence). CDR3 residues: CSARTASDQNIQYF. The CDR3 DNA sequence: TGCAGTGCTAGGACTGCCTCAGATCAAAACATTCAGTACTTC.

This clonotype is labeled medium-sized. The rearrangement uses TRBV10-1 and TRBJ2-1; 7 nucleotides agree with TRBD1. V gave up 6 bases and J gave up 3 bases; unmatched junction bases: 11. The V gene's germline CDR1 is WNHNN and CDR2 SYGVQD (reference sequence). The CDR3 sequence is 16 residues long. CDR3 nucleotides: TGCGCCAGCAGCTATGGGACAGACGACGACTACAATGAGCAGTTCTTC. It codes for CASSYGTDDDYNEQFF.

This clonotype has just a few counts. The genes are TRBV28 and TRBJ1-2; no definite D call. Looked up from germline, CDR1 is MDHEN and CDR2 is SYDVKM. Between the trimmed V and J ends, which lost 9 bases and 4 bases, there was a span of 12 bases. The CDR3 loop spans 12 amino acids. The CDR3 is CASLRGTYGYTF. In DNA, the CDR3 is TGTGCCAGTTTACGGGGTACCTATGGCTACACCTTC.

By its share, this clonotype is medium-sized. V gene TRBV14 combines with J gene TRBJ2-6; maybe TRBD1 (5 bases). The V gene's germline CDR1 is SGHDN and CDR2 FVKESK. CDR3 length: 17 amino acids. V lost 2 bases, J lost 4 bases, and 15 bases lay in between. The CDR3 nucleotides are TGTGCCAGCAGCCAAAGGACAATTCCCTGGGGGGCCAACGTCCTGACTTTC. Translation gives CASSQRTIPWGANVLTF.

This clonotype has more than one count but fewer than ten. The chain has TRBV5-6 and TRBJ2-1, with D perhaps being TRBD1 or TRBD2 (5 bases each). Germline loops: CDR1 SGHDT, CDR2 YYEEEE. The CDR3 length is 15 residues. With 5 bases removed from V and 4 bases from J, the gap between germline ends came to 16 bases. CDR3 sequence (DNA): TGTGCCAGCAGTTCAGGGACGTCCTTTTACAATGAGCAGTTCTTC. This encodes CASSSGTSFYNEQFF.